Each of the 22 T cell receptor beta chains below was sequenced from the same sample in a study of response to subunit inactivated influenza vaccine. Each CDR3 protein gets one entry after TCRdb re-called the RT-PCR reads with MiXCR. The profile shows roughly 620,000 distinct CDR3 sequences, 11% of them singletons. In addition, the sample was reused for a study of T cells expressing NK-cell markers. Per that paper: It was by 5'RACE template switching with UMIs that TCR beta cDNA was made.

Here the sequenced sample was PBMCs from blood, taken on the day of vaccination. These receptors originate from a man aged 45-60 years who received an inactivated influenza vaccine.

V and J are TRBV15 and TRBJ1-5; D may be TRBD1 (5 bases). This CDR3 is 14 amino acids long. The V gene's germline CDR1 is LNHNV and CDR2 YYDKDF (reference sequence). V lost 5 bases and J 6 bases, leaving 14 bases between the germline ends. The CDR3 loop reads CATSVVRGGQPQHF. Here the CDR3 DNA reads TGTGCCACCAGCGTTGTCCGGGGCGGTCAGCCCCAGCATTTT. Drawing the rest from reference TRBV15 and TRBJ1-5, the complete variable domain is DAMVIQNPRYQVTQFGKPVTLSCSQTLNHNVMYWYQQKSSQAPKLLFHYYDKDFNNEADTPDNFQSRRPNTSFCFLDIRSPGLGDTAMYLCATSVVRGGQPQHFGDGTRLSIL.

In its sample, this clonotype was seen a few times. This chain connects TRBV12-3 or TRBV12-4 to TRBJ2-7; no clear D. The CDR3 spans 14 residues. The V end lost 7 bases, the J end lost 7 bases, and 20 bases lay between the germline ends. CDR3 coding DNA: TGTGCCAGCACGCCGCCGGGCTACCCTGGGGAGCAGTACTTC. Translating it yields CASTPPGYPGEQYF.

Only a few counts were recorded for this clonotype. The chain employs TRBV5-1 and TRBJ1-1, with D possibly matching TRBD1 (6 bases). The CDR3 consists of 15 residues. The germline V and J ends were trimmed by 3 bases and 1 base, with 13 bases remaining between them. Germline V lookup: CDR1 SGHRS, CDR2 YFSETQ. The DNA for the CDR3 is TGCGCCAGCAGCTACCCGGGACACAAGAACACTGAAGCTTTCTTT. Its translation is CASSYPGHKNTEAFF.

This clonotype was found many times. This chain joins TRBV5-1 and TRBJ2-3; 10 bases align to TRBD2. The CDR3 has 16 amino acids. The germline V gene has CDR1 SGHRS and CDR2 YFSETQ. Trimming cost V 4 bases and J 0 bases; bases outside gene matches: 5. The CDR3 nucleotides read TGCGCCAGCAGCCGTAGCGGGAGGTTAAGCACAGATACGCAGTATTTT. Translated: CASSRSGRLSTDTQYF.

This clonotype was counted a few times. The gene calls are TRBV20-1 and TRBJ2-1; 7 bases line up with TRBD1. Per the germline V gene, CDR1 is DFQATT and CDR2 is SNEGSKA (reference sequence). The V and J ends lost 6 bases and 4 bases, in that order; junction bases with no gene match: 9. The CDR3 sequence is 14 residues long. CDR3 protein: CSAPTGMGYNEQFF. The DNA for the CDR3 is TGCAGTGCACCGACAGGGATGGGTTACAATGAGCAGTTCTTC.

The table lists this clonotype with a few counts. CDR3 sequence reads: CASTKTGGSETQYF. The CDR3 nucleotides read TGTGCCAGCACGAAGACAGGGGGCTCGGAGACCCAGTACTTC. This rearrangement joins TRBV12-3 or TRBV12-4 to TRBJ2-5; TRBD1 agrees at 10 bases. V lost 7 bases and J lost 5; bases outside the gene matches: 7. This CDR3 region has 14 residues.

The V gene is TRBV10-3, the J gene TRBJ2-2; D gene ambiguous. The CDR3 totals 12 residues. The germline V gene encodes CDR1 ENHRY and CDR2 SYGVKD. The V end was cut by 0 bases, the J end by 8 bases, with 4 bases between. The CDR3 loop reads CAISESVGELFF. The CDR3 DNA follows: TGTGCCATCAGTGAGTCCGTAGGGGAGCTGTTTTTT.

This clonotype occurred a few times. The chain links TRBV4-2 to TRBJ2-7; 9 bases map to TRBD2. The ends lost 1 base at V and 0 bases at J; junction bases unmatched: 4. The germline CDR1 and CDR2 sequences are LGHNA and YNFKEQ. The CDR3 runs to 16 residues. The CDR3 DNA reads as TGTGCCAGCAGCCAAGTGGCGGGAGGGAGCTCCTACGAGCAGTACTTC. This encodes CASSQVAGGSSYEQYF.

J is TRBJ2-1 and V is TRBV24-1; 8 bases line up with TRBD1. From germline, CDR1 is KGHDR and CDR2 SFDVKD. J lost 6 bases, V lost 11 bases, and 8 bases had no gene match. The CDR3 has 13 amino acids. This chain's CDR3 is CAMLQGVSNEQFF. The CDR3, as DNA: TGTGCCATGTTACAGGGGGTCTCCAATGAGCAGTTCTTC.

Many counts were recorded for this clonotype. This chain links TRBV7-8 with TRBJ1-6, with D unresolved. Germline V gene lookup returns CDR1 SGHVS and CDR2 FQNEAQ. The CDR3 consists of 16 residues. The V and J ends lost 4 bases and 2 bases respectively, with 12 bases between them. CDR3 loop: CASSSVARPYNSPLHF. The CDR3 nucleotides read TGTGCCAGCAGCTCCGTGGCCAGACCCTATAATTCACCCCTCCACTTT.

This chain connects TRBV29-1 to TRBJ2-5, with TRBD2 matching 12 bases. This CDR3 contains 15 residues. Germline V gene sequence: CDR1 SQVTM, CDR2 ANQGSEA. V was clipped by 6 bases and J by 5 bases; unmatched bases: 10. The CDR3 sequence: CSVGLAGSRYETQYF. DNA of the CDR3: TGCAGCGTAGGACTAGCGGGAAGCCGGTATGAGACCCAGTACTTC.

This clonotype was seen many times. The rearrangement links TRBV5-1 to TRBJ2-7; the D is unclear. The CDR3 has 13 residues. With 6 bases removed from V and 4 bases from J, the gap between germline ends came to 14 bases. The germline V gene has CDR1 SGHRS and CDR2 YFSETQ. DNA of the CDR3: TGCGCCAGCACGCCGGTTTCATCATACGAGCAGTACTTC. Translating it yields CASTPVSSYEQYF.

This clonotype showed up many times. The chain carries TRBV7-2 and TRBJ2-5; D call uncertain. This CDR3 spans 13 amino acids. Trimming stripped 2 bases from V and 5 bases from J, with 9 bases between. Germline V gene data show CDR1 as SGHTA and CDR2 as FQGNSA. CDR3 protein: CASSLSGRETQYF. The DNA for the CDR3 is TGTGCCAGCAGCTTAAGTGGTCGGGAGACCCAGTACTTC.

This clonotype was detected a few times. The chain couples TRBV28 to TRBJ1-5; perhaps TRBD1 as D (5 bases). The CDR3 covers 16 residues. Trimming took off 8 bases at V and 1 base at J, with 18 bases between the two ends. The germline CDR1 and CDR2 sequences are MDHEN and SYDVKM. Here the CDR3 DNA reads TGTGCCAGCGACGATCCCAGGGAATGGAGCAATCAGCCCCAGCATTTT. Protein product: CASDDPREWSNQPQHF.

There are many counts of this clonotype. The V gene is TRBV12-3 or TRBV12-4, the J gene TRBJ1-5; TRBD1 aligns across 8 bases. V gave up 6 bases and J gave up 5 bases; unmatched junction bases: 6. This CDR3 spans 14 amino acids. The CDR3 nucleotides are TGTGCCAGCAGGACACGGGACAGGTATCAGCCCCAGCATTTT. Protein: CASRTRDRYQPQHF.

The rearrangement uses TRBV10-3 and TRBJ1-2; possible D gene TRBD1, 6 bases. The germline V and J ends were trimmed by 2 bases and 8 bases, with 18 bases remaining between them. The CDR3 sequence is 15 residues long. The germline V gene encodes CDR1 ENHRY and CDR2 SYGVKD. CDR3 nucleotides: TGTGCCATCAGTGAGGTGGACAGCGGACTGCGGGGCTACACCTTC. As protein: CAISEVDSGLRGYTF.

The chain joins TRBV6-2 or TRBV6-3 to TRBJ2-7; 10 bases are shared with TRBD2. CDR3 size: 21 residues. Germline V lookup: CDR1 MNHEY, CDR2 SVGEGT. V gave up 0 bases and J gave up 2 bases; unmatched junction bases: 19. CDR3 sequence reads: CASSYSSTATSGTRYTYEQYF. In DNA, the CDR3 is TGTGCCAGCAGTTACTCGAGTACAGCAACTAGCGGGACTCGTTATACCTACGAGCAGTACTTC.

This clonotype was detected a few times. CDR3 nucleotides: TGCAGCGTTGAAGAGAGAGAGAGGTACGAGCAGTACTTC. Encoded protein: CSVEERERYEQYF. The chain employs TRBV29-1 and TRBJ2-7; D not certain. Per the germline V gene, CDR1 is SQVTM and CDR2 is ANQGSEA. This CDR3 contains 13 residues. V gave up 0 bases and J gave up 4 bases, with 10 bases separating them.

The gene calls are TRBV6-1 and TRBJ1-1, with a weak D call TRBD1 (6 bases). This CDR3 has 13 amino acids. V shed 6 bases and J shed 12 bases, with 20 bases lying between them. The V gene's germline CDR1 is MNHNS and CDR2 SASEGT. CDR3 bases: TGTGCCAGCAGGTCGGGACACCCCCTGGTTACTTTCTTT. It encodes CASRSGHPLVTFF.

The table lists this clonotype with many counts. This chain uses TRBV24-1 with TRBJ2-2, with D unresolved. The V and J ends lost 7 bases and 0 bases respectively, with 2 bases between them. Germline V gene sequence: CDR1 KGHDR, CDR2 SFDVKD. The CDR3 is 12 residues long. The CDR3 region is CATRSNTGELFF. The DNA of the CDR3 is TGTGCCACCAGGTCGAACACCGGGGAGCTGTTTTTT.

With regard to this clonotype: Germline and junction disagree at one end, which may indicate a read error. This sequence joins TRBV7-2 and TRBJ2-7; possible D gene TRBD2, 7 bases. The CDR3 extends over 14 amino acids. Germline V gene sequence: CDR1 SGHTA, CDR2 FQGNSA. CDR3 in amino acids: CASNLGGVSGEQYF. As DNA, the CDR3 is TGTGCCAGCAACTTAGGGGGGGTATCGGGGGAGCAGTACTTC. The full variable domain, in which reference TRBV7-2 and TRBJ2-7 provide the parts outside the CDR3, is GAGVSQSPSNKVTEKGKDVELRCDPISGHTALYWYRQSLGQGLEFLIYFQGNSAPDKSGLPSDRFSAERTGGSVSTLTIQRTQQEDSAVYLCASNLGGVSGEQYFGPGTRLTVT.

This clonotype was detected a few times. This chain joins TRBV30 and TRBJ2-7, with D possibly being TRBD1 (6 bases). Looked up from germline, CDR1 is GTSNPN and CDR2 is SVGIG (reference sequence). V gave up 7 bases and J gave up 2 bases, with 15 bases separating them. CDR3 length: 13 residues. The CDR3 DNA follows: TGTGCCTTTTCGACCGGGACACCCTACGAGCAGTACTTC. It specifies CAFSTGTPYEQYF.